The T cell receptor beta chain described here comes from a study of blood T cells in healthy people across ages. Whole-study findings and limits: Among long-lived donors, naive CD4+ cells were more numerous and diversity higher than in aged donors.

This clonotype has only a few counts. Antigen: not known. Donors were healthy Caucasian individuals from Russia aged about 6 to 100. A J-beta primer mix and a sample-barcoded 5' primer were used in a second PCR of about 7 to 12 cycles. From each sample, at least 2.5 million paired-end reads containing CDR3 were obtained. MiXCR, applied by TCRdb to the 5' RACE reads, yields one record per CDR3 protein. The sample holds approximately 1,000,000 distinct CDR3 sequences, approximately 38% seen once. Germline V lookup: CDR1 MGHDK, CDR2 SYGVNS. V shed 6 bases and J shed 6 bases, with 14 bases lying between them. This CDR3 contains 13 residues.

The receptor was derived from a man aged 18-30 years in good health. The sequenced material came from blood. The chain recombines TRBV25-1 with TRBJ1-1; D is possibly TRBD1 (5 bases). CDR3 DNA sequence: TGTGCCAGCAGGGTAAACGGGGACGCTGAAGCTTTCTTT. This translates into CASRVNGDAEAFF.